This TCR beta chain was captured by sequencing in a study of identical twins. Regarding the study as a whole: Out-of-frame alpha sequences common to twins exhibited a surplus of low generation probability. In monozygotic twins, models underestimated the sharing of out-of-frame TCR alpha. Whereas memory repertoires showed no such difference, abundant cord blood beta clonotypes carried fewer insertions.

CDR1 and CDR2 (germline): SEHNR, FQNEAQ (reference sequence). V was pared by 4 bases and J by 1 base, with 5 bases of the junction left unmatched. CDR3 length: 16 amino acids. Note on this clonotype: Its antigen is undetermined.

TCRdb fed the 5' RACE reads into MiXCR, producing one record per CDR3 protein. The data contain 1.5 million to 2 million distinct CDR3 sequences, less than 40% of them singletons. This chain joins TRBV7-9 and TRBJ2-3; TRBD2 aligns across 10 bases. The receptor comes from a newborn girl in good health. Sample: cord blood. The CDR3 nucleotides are TGTGCCAGCAGCTCCAAAAGCGGGAGGGGCACAGATACGCAGTATTTT. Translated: CASSSKSGRGTDTQYF.